The 11 T cell receptor beta chains listed next were all sequenced from one sample in a study of human T cells and chemical hapten exposure. Unfractionated whole blood yielded total RNA. During construction of the library, unique molecular identifiers were attached to individual cDNA molecules for quantitative, reproducible TCR counting. TCRdb processed the reads anew with MiXCR; each CDR3 protein has one entry. The data contain around 120,000 distinct CDR3 sequences, roughly 8.5% of them singletons. The source material was whole blood. These receptors were obtained from a human donor in good health. Some clones in this sample may be carry-over from other donors' samples.

This clonotype was detected ten times or more. The chain joins TRBV6-2 or TRBV6-3 to TRBJ2-1, with D possibly TRBD1 on 6 matching bases. The CDR3 contains 13 residues. Germline loops: CDR1 MNHEY, CDR2 SVGEGT. Trimming left V 5 bases short and J 6 bases short, with 11 bases between. The CDR3 DNA reads TGTGCCAGCAGTCAACAGGGCCGCAATGAGCAGTTCTTC. Translation: CASSQQGRNEQFF.

This clonotype was picked up many times. The chain has TRBV12-3 or TRBV12-4 and TRBJ1-1; maybe TRBD1 (5 bases). The CDR3 covers 13 residues. V was pared by 4 bases and J by 0 bases, with 6 bases between. CDR3 residues: CASSSQVNTEAFF. In DNA form, the CDR3 reads TGTGCCAGCAGTTCACAGGTGAACACTGAAGCTTTCTTT.

Ten or more counts support this clonotype. V gene TRBV5-1 combines with J gene TRBJ1-1; D is perhaps TRBD1 (5 bases). Germline V CDR1 and CDR2: SGHRS, YFSETQ. The CDR3 has 15 amino acids. V dropped 2 bases and J dropped 1 base, with 12 bases sitting between them. The CDR3 region has the DNA TGCGCCAGCAGCTTTTCGGCCGGGGGGAACACTGAAGCTTTCTTT. Its protein product is CASSFSAGGNTEAFF.

This clonotype occurred many times. The chain links TRBV5-5 to TRBJ1-1; D may be TRBD1 (5 bases). V was trimmed by 0 bases and J by 1 base, leaving 10 bases between them. Germline lookup yields CDR1 SGHKS and CDR2 YYEKEE (reference sequence). The CDR3 contains 15 residues. CDR3 coding DNA: TGTGCCAGCAGCTTGGTGTCAGGGACGAACACTGAAGCTTTCTTT. This codes for CASSLVSGTNTEAFF.

This clonotype was observed many times. The genes are TRBV7-9 and TRBJ1-5; TRBD1 is a possible D gene (5 bases). The CDR3 is 17 amino acids. V was pared by 4 bases and J by 2 bases, with 18 bases between. CDR1 and CDR2 (germline): SEHNR, FQNEAQ (reference sequence). The CDR3 is CASSSSDGGRGNQPQHF. The CDR3 nucleotides are TGTGCCAGCAGCTCCTCCGACGGGGGTAGGGGCAATCAGCCCCAGCATTTT.

The CDR3 bases are TGTGCCAGCAGGACGGGACTAGAAAACACCGGGGAGCTGTTTTTT. It encodes CASRTGLENTGELFF. V gene TRBV6-1 combines with J gene TRBJ2-2, with TRBD2 matching over 8 bases. The V and J ends lost 6 bases and 2 bases, in that order; junction bases with no gene match: 5. Germline lookup yields CDR1 MNHNS and CDR2 SASEGT. The CDR3 covers 15 residues.

This chain uses TRBV19 with TRBJ1-1; 7 bases are shared with TRBD1. The length of the CDR3 is 15 residues. In germline, CDR1 is LNHDA, CDR2 SQIVND (reference sequence). Unmatched junction bases numbered 5, after V lost 3 bases and J lost 1 base. In DNA form, the CDR3 reads TGTGCCAGTAGTATTAGGGGGCGGGAGAACACTGAAGCTTTCTTT. Protein: CASSIRGRENTEAFF.

This rearrangement joins TRBV9 to TRBJ2-2, with TRBD2 identical over 12 bases. This CDR3 is 19 amino acids long. J was trimmed by 2 bases and V by 1 base; bases with no gene match: 9. CDR1 and CDR2 (germline): SGDLS, YYNGEE. The CDR3 DNA is TGTGCCAGCAGCGTAAGGGTACTAGCGGGGGGACCAAACACCGGGGAGCTGTTTTTT. As protein: CASSVRVLAGGPNTGELFF.

In this sample, this clonotype turned up a few times. This rearrangement joins TRBV5-1 to TRBJ2-1; D not resolved. V gave up 3 bases and J gave up 8 bases, with 21 bases separating them. Germline V lookup: CDR1 SGHRS, CDR2 YFSETQ. The CDR3 contains 16 residues. The CDR3 region has the DNA TGCGCCAGCAGCTCCTGGATATCCCCCAAAACGCATGAGCAGTTCTTC. It encodes CASSSWISPKTHEQFF.

The chain employs TRBV29-1 and TRBJ2-6; D is possibly TRBD2 (6 bases). V was shortened by 2 bases and J by 0 bases, with 14 bases between the two germline ends. The CDR3 extends over 17 amino acids. The V gene's germline CDR1 is SQVTM and CDR2 ANQGSEA. The CDR3 here is CSVELGTDNSGANVLTF. The CDR3 DNA reads TGCAGCGTTGAATTGGGGACTGATAACTCTGGGGCCAACGTCCTGACTTTC.

In this sample, this clonotype turned up a few times. This sequence joins TRBV7-9 and TRBJ1-2; 7 bases fit TRBD1. Trimming removed 3 bases from V and 4 bases from J; junction bases left unmatched: 8. CDR1 SEHNR and CDR2 FQNEAQ come from the germline V gene (reference sequence). The CDR3 consists of 15 residues. This CDR3 reads CASSLSGGGLYGYTF. CDR3 DNA sequence: TGTGCCAGCAGCTTGTCAGGAGGGGGCCTCTATGGCTACACCTTC.